The entry that follows covers one TCR beta chain sequence. No antigen is known for it. The data originate from a study of T cells after yellow fever vaccination. TCRdb used MiXCR to reprocess the 5' RACE reads, holding one entry per CDR3 protein. The sample consists of under 600,000 distinct CDR3 sequences, 13% of them appearing once. Study-wide results and caveats: Subsequent to the booster, the majority of primary-vaccination clones reappeared (around 97% CD4, about 90% CD8).

This CDR3 has 14 residues. Germline V lookup: CDR1 SEHNR, CDR2 FQNEAQ (reference sequence). V dropped 1 base and J dropped 7 bases, with 8 bases sitting between them. The sequenced sample was PBMCs, obtained on the day of the yellow fever booster vaccination. This sequence joins TRBV7-9 and TRBJ2-6; D is unclear. This receptor was obtained from a man younger than 40 who received the YFV17D yellow fever vaccine. CDR3 nucleotide sequence: TGTGCCAGCAGCTTAGATTATGCAGCCAACGTCCTGACTTTC. Protein sequence: CASSLDYAANVLTF.